The sequence of this TCR beta chain was determined in a study of blood T cell repertoires in COVID-19. V lost 3 bases to trimming and J lost 2 bases, with 14 bases between them. This CDR3 is 16 amino acids long. Germline V gene data show CDR1 as SGHKS and CDR2 as YYEKEE (reference sequence). Per the authors' pipeline: Reference gene primer amplification in the assay estimated nucleated cell counts. Produced via immunoSEQ multiplex PCR; TCRdb's table is partial and in-frame only. Clonal size and the V and J genes are those of that table, whereas D and trimming came from the DNA. Among some 200,000 clones, over 80% were seen once, and the ten largest hold over 9%.

The material sequenced was PBMCs or T cells enriched from blood (not recorded which). The TCR comes from a young man with acute COVID-19. This chain uses TRBV5-5 with TRBJ2-2; tentative D call: TRBD1 (5 bases). The CDR3 coding sequence is TGTGCCAGCAGCTGGAAACAGGTGTCCAACACCGGGGAGCTGTTTTTT. It specifies CASSWKQVSNTGELFF.